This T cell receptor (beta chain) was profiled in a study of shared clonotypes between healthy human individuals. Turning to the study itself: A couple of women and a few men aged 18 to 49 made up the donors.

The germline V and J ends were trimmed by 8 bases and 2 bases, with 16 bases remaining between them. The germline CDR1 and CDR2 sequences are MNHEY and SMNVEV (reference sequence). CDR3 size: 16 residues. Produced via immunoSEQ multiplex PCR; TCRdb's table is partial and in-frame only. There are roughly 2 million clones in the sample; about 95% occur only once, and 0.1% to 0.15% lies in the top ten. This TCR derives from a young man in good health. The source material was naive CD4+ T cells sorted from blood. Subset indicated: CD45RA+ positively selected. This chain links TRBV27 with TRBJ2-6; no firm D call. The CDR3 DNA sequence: TGTGCCAGCCACCATACTTGGTCCCCTGGGGCCAACGTCCTGACTTTC. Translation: CASHHTWSPGANVLTF. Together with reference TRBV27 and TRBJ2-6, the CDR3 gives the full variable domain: EAQVTQNPRYLITVTGKKLTVTCSQNMNHEYMSWYRQDPGLGLRQIYYSMNVEVTDKGDVPEGYKVSRKEKRNFPLILESPSPNQTSLYFCASHHTWSPGANVLTFGAGSRLTVL.